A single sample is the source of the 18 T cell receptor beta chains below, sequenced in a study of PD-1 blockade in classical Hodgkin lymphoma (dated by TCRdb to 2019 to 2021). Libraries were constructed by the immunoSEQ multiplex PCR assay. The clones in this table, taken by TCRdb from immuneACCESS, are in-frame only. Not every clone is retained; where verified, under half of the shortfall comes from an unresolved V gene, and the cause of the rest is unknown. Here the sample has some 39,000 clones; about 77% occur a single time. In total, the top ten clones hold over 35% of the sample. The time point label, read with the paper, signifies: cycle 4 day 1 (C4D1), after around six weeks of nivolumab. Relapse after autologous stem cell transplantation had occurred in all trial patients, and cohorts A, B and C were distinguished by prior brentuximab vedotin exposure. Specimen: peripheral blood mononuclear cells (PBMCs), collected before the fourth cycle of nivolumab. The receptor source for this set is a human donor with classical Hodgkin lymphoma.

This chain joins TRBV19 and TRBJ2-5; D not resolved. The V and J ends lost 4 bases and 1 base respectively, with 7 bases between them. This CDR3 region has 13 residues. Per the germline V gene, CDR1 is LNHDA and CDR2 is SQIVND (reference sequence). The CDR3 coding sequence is TGTGCCAGTAGTACCGACACCCAAGAGACCCAGTACTTC. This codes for CASSTDTQETQYF.

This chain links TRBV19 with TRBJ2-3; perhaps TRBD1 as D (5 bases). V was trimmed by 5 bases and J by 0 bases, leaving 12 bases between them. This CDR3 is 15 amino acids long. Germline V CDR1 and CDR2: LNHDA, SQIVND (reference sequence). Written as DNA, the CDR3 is TGTGCCAGTAGTTTACAGGTTTCTAGCACAGATACGCAGTATTTT. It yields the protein CASSLQVSSTDTQYF.

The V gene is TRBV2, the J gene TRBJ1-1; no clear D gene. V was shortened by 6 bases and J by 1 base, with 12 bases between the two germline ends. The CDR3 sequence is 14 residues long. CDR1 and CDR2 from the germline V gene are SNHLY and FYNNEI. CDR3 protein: CASRPRSANTEAFF. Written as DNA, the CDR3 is TGTGCCAGCAGACCCCGCAGTGCGAACACTGAAGCTTTCTTT.

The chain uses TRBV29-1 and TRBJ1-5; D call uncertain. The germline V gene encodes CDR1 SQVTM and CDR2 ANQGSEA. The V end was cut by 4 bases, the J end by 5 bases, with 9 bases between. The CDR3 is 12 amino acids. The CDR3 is CSVAQADQPQHF. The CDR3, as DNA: TGCAGCGTTGCCCAGGCCGATCAGCCCCAGCATTTT.

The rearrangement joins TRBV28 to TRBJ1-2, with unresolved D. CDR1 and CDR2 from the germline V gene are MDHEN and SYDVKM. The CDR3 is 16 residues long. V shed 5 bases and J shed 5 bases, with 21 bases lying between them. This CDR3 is CASSEQTGRRPYGYTF. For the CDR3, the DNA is TGTGCCAGCAGTGAGCAGACTGGACGGCGGCCGTATGGCTACACCTTC.

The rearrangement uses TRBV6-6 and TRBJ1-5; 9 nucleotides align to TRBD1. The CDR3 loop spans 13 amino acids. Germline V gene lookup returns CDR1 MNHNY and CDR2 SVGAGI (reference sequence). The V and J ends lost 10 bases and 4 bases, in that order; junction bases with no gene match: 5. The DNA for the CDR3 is TGTGCCACCAAACAGGGGGCGAATCAGCCCCAGCATTTT. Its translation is CATKQGANQPQHF.

Here the CDR3 DNA reads TGCGCCAGCAGGGCCGGGACAGGGGGTATGAACACTGAAGCTTTCTTT. Protein sequence: CASRAGTGGMNTEAFF. V usage is TRBV10-1 and J usage is TRBJ1-1; TRBD1 matches at 11 bases. The CDR3 loop spans 16 amino acids. V gave up 6 bases and J gave up 0 bases; unmatched junction bases: 6. CDR1 WNHNN and CDR2 SYGVQD come from the germline V gene (reference sequence).

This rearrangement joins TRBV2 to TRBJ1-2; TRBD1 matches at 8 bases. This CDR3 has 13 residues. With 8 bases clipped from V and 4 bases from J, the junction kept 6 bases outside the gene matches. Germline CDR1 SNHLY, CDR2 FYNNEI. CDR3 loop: CASGRTGTYGYTF. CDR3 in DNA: TGTGCCAGCGGAAGGACAGGGACCTATGGCTACACCTTC.

The CDR3 nucleotides read TGTGCCAGCAGCCAATCATGGGACAAGTCCTACGAGCAGTACTTC. Protein sequence: CASSQSWDKSYEQYF. V usage is TRBV16 and J usage is TRBJ2-7; the D gene is possibly TRBD1 (6 bases). The germline V gene has CDR1 KGHSY and CDR2 FQNENV. The CDR3 is 15 amino acids. V was trimmed by 0 bases and J by 1 base, leaving 10 bases between them.

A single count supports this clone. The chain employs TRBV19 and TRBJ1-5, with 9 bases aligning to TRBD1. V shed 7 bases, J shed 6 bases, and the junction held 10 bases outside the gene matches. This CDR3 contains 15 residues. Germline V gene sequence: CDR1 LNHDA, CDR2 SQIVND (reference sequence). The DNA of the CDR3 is TGTGCCAGTAACCGACAGGGGGATTGGAGTCAGCCCCAGCATTTT. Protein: CASNRQGDWSQPQHF.

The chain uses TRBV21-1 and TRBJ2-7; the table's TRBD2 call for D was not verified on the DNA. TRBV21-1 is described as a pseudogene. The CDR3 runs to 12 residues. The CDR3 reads CASSRGKYEQYF. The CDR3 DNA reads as TGTGCCAGCAGCCGGGGGAAATACGAGCAGTACTTC.

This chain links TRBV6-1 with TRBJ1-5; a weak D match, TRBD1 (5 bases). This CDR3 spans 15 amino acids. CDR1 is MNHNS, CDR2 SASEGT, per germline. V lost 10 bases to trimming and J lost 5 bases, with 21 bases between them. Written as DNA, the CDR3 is TGTGCCATCGCTCCCGGGACGGCCGCGTATCAGCCCCAGCATTTT. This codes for CAIAPGTAAYQPQHF.

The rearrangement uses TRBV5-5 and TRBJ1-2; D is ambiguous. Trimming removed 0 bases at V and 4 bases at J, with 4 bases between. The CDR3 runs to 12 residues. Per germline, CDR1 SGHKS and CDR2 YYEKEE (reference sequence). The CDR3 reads CASSLESYGYTF. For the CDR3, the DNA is TGTGCCAGCAGCTTGGAAAGCTATGGCTACACCTTC.

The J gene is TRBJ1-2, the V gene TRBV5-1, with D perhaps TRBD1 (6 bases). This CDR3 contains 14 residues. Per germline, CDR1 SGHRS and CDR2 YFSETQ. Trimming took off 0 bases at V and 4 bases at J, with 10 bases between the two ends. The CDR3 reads CASSLGAGAYGYTF. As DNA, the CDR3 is TGCGCCAGCAGCTTGGGAGCAGGGGCCTATGGCTACACCTTC.

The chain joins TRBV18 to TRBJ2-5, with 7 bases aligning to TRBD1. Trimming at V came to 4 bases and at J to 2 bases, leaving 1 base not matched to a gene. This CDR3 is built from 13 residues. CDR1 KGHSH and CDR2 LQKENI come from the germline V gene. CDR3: CASSRGQQETQYF. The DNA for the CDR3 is TGTGCCAGCTCACGGGGACAGCAAGAGACCCAGTACTTC.

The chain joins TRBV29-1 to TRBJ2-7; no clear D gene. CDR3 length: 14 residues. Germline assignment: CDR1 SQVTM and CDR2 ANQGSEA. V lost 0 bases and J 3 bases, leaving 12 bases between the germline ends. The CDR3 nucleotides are TGCAGCGTTGAAGATCGAAAGGTCCTCTACGAGCAGTACTTC. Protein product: CSVEDRKVLYEQYF.

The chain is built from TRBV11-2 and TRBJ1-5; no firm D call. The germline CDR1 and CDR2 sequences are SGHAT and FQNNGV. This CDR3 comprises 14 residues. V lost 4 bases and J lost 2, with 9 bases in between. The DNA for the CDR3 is TGTGCCAGCAGCTCGGTTAACGGCAATCAGCCCCAGCATTTT. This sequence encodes CASSSVNGNQPQHF.

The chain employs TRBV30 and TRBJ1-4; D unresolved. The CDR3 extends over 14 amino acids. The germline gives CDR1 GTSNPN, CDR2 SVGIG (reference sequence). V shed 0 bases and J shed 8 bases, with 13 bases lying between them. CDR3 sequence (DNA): TGTGCCTGGAGTGTACAAGGGCCTGCCGAAAAACTGTTTTTT. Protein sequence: CAWSVQGPAEKLFF.